Presented here are 10 T cell receptor beta chains from one specimen sequenced in a study of coeliac disease. Sequencing used immunoSEQ multiplex PCR; TCRdb keeps in-frame clones, though not all of them. The top ten hold less than 4% of the sample, which has roughly 7,300 clones, 50% to 65% seen once. The specimen was lamina propria lymphocytes from the gut. These receptors all stem from a woman aged 55-70 years with active celiac disease.

The DNA for the CDR3 is TGTGCCAGCAGCTTAGGGGCCGGCTACGAGCAGTACTTC. Translating it yields CASSLGAGYEQYF. The chain joins TRBV7-2 to TRBJ2-7, with unresolved D. Trimming took off 1 base at V and 3 bases at J, with 7 bases between the two ends. Germline V gene lookup returns CDR1 SGHTA and CDR2 FQGNSA. The CDR3 is 13 amino acids.

V usage is TRBV7-3 and J usage is TRBJ2-5; the match to TRBD2 covers 13 bases. The CDR3 runs to 15 residues. Germline lookup yields CDR1 SGHTA and CDR2 FQGTGA. Trimming at V came to 2 bases and at J to 4 bases, leaving 1 base not matched to a gene. The CDR3 DNA reads TGTGCCAGCAGCTTAGGACTAGCGGGGGTAGAGACCCAGTACTTC. Translation gives CASSLGLAGVETQYF. Full variable domain (remainder filled in from reference TRBV7-3 and TRBJ2-5): GAGVSQTPSNKVTEKGKYVELRCDPISGHTALYWYRQSLGQGPEFLIYFQGTGAADDSGLPNDRFFAVRPEGSVSTLKIQRTERGDSAVYLCASSLGLAGVETQYFGPGTRLLVL.

This chain joins TRBV2 and TRBJ2-5; D ambiguous. The CDR3 covers 13 residues. Germline-derived CDR1 and CDR2 are SNHLY and FYNNEI. The V gene lost 6 bases and the J gene lost 5 bases, with 13 bases spanning the gap. CDR3 bases: TGTGCCAGCAGCACAACACGGGTGGAGACCCAGTACTTC. It codes for CASSTTRVETQYF.

The J gene is TRBJ2-1, the V gene TRBV5-6, with 10 bases fitting TRBD2. The CDR3 sequence is 16 residues long. Germline values: CDR1 SGHDT, CDR2 YYEEEE. After removal of 3 bases from V and 1 base from J, the junction contained 4 bases not matched to a gene. Here the CDR3 reads CASSSSGGRSYNEQFF. CDR3 in DNA: TGTGCCAGCAGCTCTAGCGGGGGCCGGTCCTACAATGAGCAGTTCTTC. Looking up the rest from reference TRBV5-6 and TRBJ2-1 gives the full variable domain: DAGVTQSPTHLIKTRGQQVTLRCSPKSGHDTVSWYQQALGQGPQFIFQYYEEEERQRGNFPDRFSGHQFPNYSSELNVNALLLGDSALYLCASSSSGGRSYNEQFFGPGTRLTVL.

The V gene is TRBV7-9, the J gene TRBJ1-1; D is uncertain. Trimming took off 8 bases at V and 7 bases at J, with 8 bases between the two ends. Germline lookup yields CDR1 SEHNR and CDR2 FQNEAQ (reference sequence). This CDR3 spans 10 amino acids. Here the CDR3 DNA reads TGTGCCAGCGTGGGCCTTGAAGCTTTCTTT. This sequence encodes CASVGLEAFF.

This chain links TRBV27 with TRBJ1-1; 9 bases are a match to TRBD1. The CDR3 runs to 17 residues. Looked up from germline, CDR1 is MNHEY and CDR2 is SMNVEV (reference sequence). J lost 2 bases, V lost 4 bases, and 11 bases had no gene match. This chain's CDR3 is CASSSLGQGLGNTEAFF. The CDR3 region has the DNA TGTGCCAGCAGTTCGTTGGGACAGGGTTTGGGTAACACTGAAGCTTTCTTT.

A few counts support this clone. This chain uses TRBV11-2 with TRBJ2-2; tentatively, D is TRBD2 (6 bases). V was clipped by 2 bases and J by 4 bases, with 14 bases between them. CDR3 length: 16 residues. CDR1 is SGHAT and CDR2 is FQNNGV in the germline V gene. CDR3 coding DNA: TGTGCCAGCAGCTTAATTGGAGCGGGTGGCACCGGGGAGCTGTTTTTT. Amino acid sequence: CASSLIGAGGTGELFF.

In this sample, this clone turned up once. This chain links TRBV30 with TRBJ1-6, with 9 bases fitting TRBD1. This CDR3 contains 14 residues. Germline V gene sequence: CDR1 GTSNPN, CDR2 SVGIG (reference sequence). Trimming removed 3 bases from V and 7 bases from J; junction bases left unmatched: 4. CDR3 region: CAWRGTGRNSPLHF. In DNA form, the CDR3 reads TGTGCCTGGAGGGGGACAGGGCGGAATTCACCCCTCCACTTT.

The chain couples TRBV30 to TRBJ1-3, with D uncertain. V was pared by 0 bases and J by 5 bases, with 11 bases between. The CDR3 is 14 amino acids. The germline CDR1 and CDR2 sequences are GTSNPN and SVGIG (reference sequence). The CDR3 region has the DNA TGTGCCTGGAGTGTACGATCAGGCAGAAACACCATATATTTT. Translating it yields CAWSVRSGRNTIYF.

The V call is TRBV2, the J call TRBJ2-2; the match to TRBD1 covers 9 bases. V lost 7 bases and J lost 5; bases outside the gene matches: 5. Germline CDR1 SNHLY, CDR2 FYNNEI. CDR3 length: 14 residues. The CDR3 DNA sequence: TGTGCCAGCACCCGACAGGGGGTTACCGGGGAGCTGTTTTTT. It translates to CASTRQGVTGELFF.